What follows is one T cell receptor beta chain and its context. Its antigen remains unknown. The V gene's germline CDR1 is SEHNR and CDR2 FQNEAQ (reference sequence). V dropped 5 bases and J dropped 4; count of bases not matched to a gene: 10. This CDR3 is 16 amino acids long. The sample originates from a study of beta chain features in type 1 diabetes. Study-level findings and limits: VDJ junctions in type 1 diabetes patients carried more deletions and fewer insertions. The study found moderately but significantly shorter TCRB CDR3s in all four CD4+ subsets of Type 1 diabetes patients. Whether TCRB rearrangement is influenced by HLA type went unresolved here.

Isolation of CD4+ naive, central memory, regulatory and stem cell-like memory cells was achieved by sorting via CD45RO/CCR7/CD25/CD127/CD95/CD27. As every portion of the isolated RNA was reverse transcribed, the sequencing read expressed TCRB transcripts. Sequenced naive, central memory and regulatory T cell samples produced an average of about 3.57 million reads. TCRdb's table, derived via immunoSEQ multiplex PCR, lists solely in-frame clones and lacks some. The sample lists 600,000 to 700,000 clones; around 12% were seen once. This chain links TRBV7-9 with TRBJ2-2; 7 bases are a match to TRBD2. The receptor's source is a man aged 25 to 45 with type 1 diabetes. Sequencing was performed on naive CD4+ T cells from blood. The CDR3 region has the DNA TGTGCCAGCAGCATAAGGCCGGGGGGTCTCACCGGGGAGCTGTTTTTT. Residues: CASSIRPGGLTGELFF.